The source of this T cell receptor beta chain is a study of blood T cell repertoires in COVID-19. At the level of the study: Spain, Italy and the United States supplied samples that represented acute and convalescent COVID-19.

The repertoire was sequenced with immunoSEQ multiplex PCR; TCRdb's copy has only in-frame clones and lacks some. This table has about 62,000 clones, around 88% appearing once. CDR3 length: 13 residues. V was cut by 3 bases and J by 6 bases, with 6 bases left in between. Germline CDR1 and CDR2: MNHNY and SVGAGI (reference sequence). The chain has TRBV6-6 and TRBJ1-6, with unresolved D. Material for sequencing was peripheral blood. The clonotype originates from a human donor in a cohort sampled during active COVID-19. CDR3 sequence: CASSYEGNSPLHF. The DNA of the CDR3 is TGTGCCAGCAGTTATGAGGGTAATTCACCCCTCCACTTT.